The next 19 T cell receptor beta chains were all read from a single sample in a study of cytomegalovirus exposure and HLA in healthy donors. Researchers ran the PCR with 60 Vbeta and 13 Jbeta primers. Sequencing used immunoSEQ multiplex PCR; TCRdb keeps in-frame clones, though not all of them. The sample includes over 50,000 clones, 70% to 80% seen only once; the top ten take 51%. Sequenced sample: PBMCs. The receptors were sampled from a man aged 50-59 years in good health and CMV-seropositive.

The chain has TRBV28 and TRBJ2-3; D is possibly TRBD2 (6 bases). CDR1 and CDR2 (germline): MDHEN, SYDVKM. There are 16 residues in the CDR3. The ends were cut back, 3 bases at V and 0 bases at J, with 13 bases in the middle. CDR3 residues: CASSLIGGPSTDTQYF. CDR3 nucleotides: TGTGCCAGCAGTTTGATCGGAGGGCCCAGCACAGATACGCAGTATTTT.

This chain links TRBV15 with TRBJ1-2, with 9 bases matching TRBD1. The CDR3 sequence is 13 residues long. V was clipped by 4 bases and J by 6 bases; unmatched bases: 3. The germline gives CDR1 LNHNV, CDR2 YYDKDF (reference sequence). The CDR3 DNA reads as TGTGCCACCAGCAAAGACAGGGGGGATGGCTACACCTTC. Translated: CATSKDRGDGYTF.

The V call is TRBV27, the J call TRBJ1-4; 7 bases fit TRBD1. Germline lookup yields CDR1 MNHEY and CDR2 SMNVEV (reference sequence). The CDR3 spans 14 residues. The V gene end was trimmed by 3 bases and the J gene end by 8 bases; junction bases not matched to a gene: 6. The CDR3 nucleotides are TGTGCCAGCAGTTTTGAGGGGGCAGCAGAAAAACTGTTTTTT. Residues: CASSFEGAAEKLFF.

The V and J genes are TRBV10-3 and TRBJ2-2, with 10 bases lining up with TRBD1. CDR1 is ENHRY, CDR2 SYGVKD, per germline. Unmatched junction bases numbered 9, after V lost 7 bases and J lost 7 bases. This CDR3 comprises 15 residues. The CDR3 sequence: CAIKRGQGVDGELFF. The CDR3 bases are TGTGCCATCAAGAGAGGACAGGGGGTAGACGGGGAGCTGTTTTTT.

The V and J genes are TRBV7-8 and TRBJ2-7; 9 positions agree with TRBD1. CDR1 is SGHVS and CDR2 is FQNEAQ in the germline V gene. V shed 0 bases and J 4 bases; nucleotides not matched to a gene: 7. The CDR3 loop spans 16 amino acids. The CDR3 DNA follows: TGTGCCAGCAGCTTAGCGCGCGGACAGGGGTCGTACGAGCAGTACTTC. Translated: CASSLARGQGSYEQYF.

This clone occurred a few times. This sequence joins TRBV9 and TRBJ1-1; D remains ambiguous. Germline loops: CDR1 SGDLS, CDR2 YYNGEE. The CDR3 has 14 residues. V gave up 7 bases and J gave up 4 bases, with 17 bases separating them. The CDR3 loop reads CASAFSPSGTEAFF. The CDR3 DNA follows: TGTGCCAGCGCGTTTTCTCCCTCGGGCACTGAAGCTTTCTTT.

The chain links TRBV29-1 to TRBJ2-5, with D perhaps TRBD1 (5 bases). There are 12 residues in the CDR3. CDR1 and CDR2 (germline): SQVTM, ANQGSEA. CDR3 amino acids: CSFQGDGKTQYF. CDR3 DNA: TGCAGTTTCCAGGGTGACGGCAAGACCCAGTACTTC.

CDR3 sequence: CATSRDRRNYGYTF. The CDR3, as DNA: TGTGCCACCAGCAGAGATAGGAGGAACTATGGCTACACCTTC. The gene calls are TRBV15 and TRBJ1-2; D is undetermined. Germline CDR1 LNHNV, CDR2 YYDKDF (reference sequence). The CDR3 has 14 amino acids. Trimming removed 0 bases at V and 2 bases at J, with 7 bases between.

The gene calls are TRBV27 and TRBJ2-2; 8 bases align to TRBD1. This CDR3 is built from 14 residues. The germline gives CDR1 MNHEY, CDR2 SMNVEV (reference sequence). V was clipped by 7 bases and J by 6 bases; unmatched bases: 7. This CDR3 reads CASTGQGHPGELFF. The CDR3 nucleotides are TGTGCCAGCACCGGACAGGGCCATCCCGGGGAGCTGTTTTTT.

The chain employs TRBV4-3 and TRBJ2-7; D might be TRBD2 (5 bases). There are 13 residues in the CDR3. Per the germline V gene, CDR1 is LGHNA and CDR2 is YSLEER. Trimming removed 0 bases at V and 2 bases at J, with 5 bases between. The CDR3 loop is CASSQERAYEQYF. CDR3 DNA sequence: TGCGCCAGCAGCCAAGAGCGGGCCTACGAGCAGTACTTC.

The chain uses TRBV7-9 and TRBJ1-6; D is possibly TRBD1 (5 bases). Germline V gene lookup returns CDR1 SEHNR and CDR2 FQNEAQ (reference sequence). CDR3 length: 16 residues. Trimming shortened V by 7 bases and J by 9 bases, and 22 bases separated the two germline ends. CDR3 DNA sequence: TGTGCCAGCATAGAGAGGGCCGGGGGAAATCTTTCACCCCTCCACTTT. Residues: CASIERAGGNLSPLHF.

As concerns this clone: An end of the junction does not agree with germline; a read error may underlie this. The CDR3 sequence: CSSSTPVQGSDYNEQFF. CDR3 nucleotide sequence: TGTTCCAGCAGCACCCCAGTCCAGGGAAGCGACTACAATGAGCAGTTCTTC. The J gene is TRBJ2-1, the V gene TRBV7-9; a weak D match, TRBD1 (5 bases). The CDR3 consists of 17 residues. The germline CDR1 and CDR2 sequences are SEHNR and FQNEAQ (reference sequence).

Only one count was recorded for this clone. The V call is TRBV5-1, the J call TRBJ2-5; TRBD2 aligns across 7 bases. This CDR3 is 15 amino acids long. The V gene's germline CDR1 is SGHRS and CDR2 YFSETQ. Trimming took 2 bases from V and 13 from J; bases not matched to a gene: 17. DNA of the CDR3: TGCGCCAGCAGCTTCTCCCGCGGCCAGCGGGGTTCCTCGTACTTC. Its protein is CASSFSRGQRGSSYF.

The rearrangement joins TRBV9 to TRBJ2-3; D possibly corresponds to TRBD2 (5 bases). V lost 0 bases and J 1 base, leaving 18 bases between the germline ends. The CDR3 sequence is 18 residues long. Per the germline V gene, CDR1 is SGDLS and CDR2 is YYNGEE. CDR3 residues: CASSVVSGMDGGTDTQYF. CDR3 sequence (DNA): TGTGCCAGCAGCGTAGTGTCCGGGATGGACGGTGGCACAGATACGCAGTATTTT.

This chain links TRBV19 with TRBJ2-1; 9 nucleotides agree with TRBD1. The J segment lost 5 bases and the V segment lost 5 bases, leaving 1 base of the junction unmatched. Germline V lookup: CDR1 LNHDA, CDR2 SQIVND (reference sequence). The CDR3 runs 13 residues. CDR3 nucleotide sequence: TGTGCCAGTAGTGGGGACAGGGACAATGAGCAGTTCTTC. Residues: CASSGDRDNEQFF.

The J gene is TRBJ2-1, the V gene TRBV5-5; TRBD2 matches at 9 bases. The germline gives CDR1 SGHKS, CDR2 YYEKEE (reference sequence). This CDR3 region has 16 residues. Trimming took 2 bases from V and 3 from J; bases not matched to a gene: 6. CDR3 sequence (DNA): TGTGCCAGCAGCTTCGGGTTAGCGGGGGACTACAATGAGCAGTTCTTC. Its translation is CASSFGLAGDYNEQFF.

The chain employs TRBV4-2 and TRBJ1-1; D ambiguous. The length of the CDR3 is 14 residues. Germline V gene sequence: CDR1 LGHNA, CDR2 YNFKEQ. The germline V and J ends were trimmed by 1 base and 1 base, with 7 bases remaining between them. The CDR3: CASSQGDKNTEAFF. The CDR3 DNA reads TGTGCCAGCAGCCAAGGTGACAAGAACACTGAAGCTTTCTTT.

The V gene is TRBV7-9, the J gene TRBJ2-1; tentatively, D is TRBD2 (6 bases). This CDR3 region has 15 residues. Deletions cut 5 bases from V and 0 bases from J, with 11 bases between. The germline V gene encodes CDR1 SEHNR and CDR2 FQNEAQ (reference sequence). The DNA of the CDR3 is TGTGCCAGCAGCCCTCGGGGGACCTCCTACAATGAGCAGTTCTTC. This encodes CASSPRGTSYNEQFF.

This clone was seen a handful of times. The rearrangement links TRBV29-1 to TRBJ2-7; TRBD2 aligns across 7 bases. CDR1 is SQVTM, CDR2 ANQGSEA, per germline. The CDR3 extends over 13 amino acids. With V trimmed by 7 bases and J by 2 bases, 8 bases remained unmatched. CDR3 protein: CSAAQGLAYEQYF. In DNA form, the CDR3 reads TGCAGCGCCGCCCAAGGACTAGCCTACGAGCAGTACTTC.